This entry lists 19 T cell receptor beta chains sequenced from one sample in a study of Ad26.COV2.S vaccination and SARS-CoV-2 variants. Repertoires were generated with immunoSEQ multiplex PCR, while TCRdb's copy carries only in-frame clones and drops some. The top ten hold around 4% of the sample, which has around 350,000 clones, 92% seen once. This sample comprised peripheral blood, obtained after recovery from COVID-19. Receptors were obtained from a human donor who had recovered from COVID-19.

The chain carries TRBV18 and TRBJ1-1; D is undetermined. V was trimmed by 0 bases and J by 1 base, leaving 9 bases between them. There are 15 residues in the CDR3. CDR1 and CDR2 (germline): KGHSH, LQKENI. CDR3 nucleotide sequence: TGTGCCAGCTCACCACCAAGGCAAACGAACACTGAAGCTTTCTTT. It codes for CASSPPRQTNTEAFF.

The gene calls are TRBV6-6 and TRBJ1-2; 8 bases line up with TRBD1. Germline CDR1 is MNHNY and CDR2 is SVGAGI (reference sequence). After removal of 6 bases from V and 7 bases from J, the junction contained 7 bases not matched to a gene. The CDR3 runs to 13 residues. The CDR3 DNA is TGTGCCAGCAGCCTCAGGGGGCTGAGTGGCTACACCTTC. Translation gives CASSLRGLSGYTF.

The rearrangement links TRBV9 to TRBJ2-7; 12 bases are a match to TRBD2. Germline lookup yields CDR1 SGDLS and CDR2 YYNGEE. V lost 3 bases, J lost 4 bases, and 8 bases stayed unmatched. The CDR3 length is 16 residues. CDR3 residues: CASSEGTSGLRYEQYF. The CDR3 DNA is TGTGCCAGCAGCGAAGGGACTAGCGGGCTACGGTACGAGCAGTACTTC.

The rearrangement joins TRBV5-6 to TRBJ1-6; D remains unclear. The CDR3 is 15 residues long. Trimming took off 0 bases at V and 7 bases at J, with 11 bases between the two ends. The germline gives CDR1 SGHDT, CDR2 YYEEEE. Written as DNA, the CDR3 is TGTGCCAGCAGCTTGGGGTACGGACTAAATTCACCCCTCCACTTT. Translated: CASSLGYGLNSPLHF.

This clone appeared once. CDR3 DNA: TGTGCCAGCAGCCCCTACATAGGTCAAGAGACCCAGTACTTC. Amino acids: CASSPYIGQETQYF. This chain links TRBV11-2 with TRBJ2-5; the D is unclear. Germline CDR1 is SGHAT and CDR2 is FQNNGV. The CDR3 is 14 amino acids. The V end was cut by 5 bases, the J end by 2 bases, with 12 bases between.

In this sample, this clone turned up once. The same CDR3 also results from other DNA sequences found in this sample. The rearrangement joins TRBV2 to TRBJ1-5; weak D call: TRBD1 (5 bases). Trimming removed 10 bases at V and 7 bases at J, with 17 bases between. The CDR3 is 13 residues long. Germline values: CDR1 SNHLY, CDR2 FYNNEI. Here the CDR3 DNA reads TGTGCCACACGGCGGGGGGGAAGGCAGCCCCAGCATTTT. It specifies CATRRGGRQPQHF.

The chain is built from TRBV19 and TRBJ1-2, with TRBD1 identical over 7 bases. The CDR3 extends over 15 amino acids. The V and J ends lost 3 bases and 2 bases, in that order; junction bases with no gene match: 6. CDR1 and CDR2 from the germline V gene are LNHDA and SQIVND (reference sequence). CDR3 nucleotides: TGTGCCAGTAGTATCTCCTTGGACAGGAACTATGGCTACACCTTC. Protein: CASSISLDRNYGYTF.

The chain's CDR3 is CASSFRDSQETQYF. CDR3 DNA: TGTGCCAGCAGCTTCCGGGACTCCCAAGAGACCCAGTACTTC. This chain links TRBV7-9 with TRBJ2-5, with D possibly matching TRBD2 (6 bases). Germline V gives CDR1 SEHNR, CDR2 FQNEAQ (reference sequence). This CDR3 is built from 14 residues. V shed 3 bases and J shed 1 base, with 9 bases lying between them.

This clone was seen just once. The chain recombines TRBV6-4 with TRBJ2-3; maybe TRBD2 (7 bases). Germline V gives CDR1 MRHNA, CDR2 SNTAGT. CDR3 size: 20 residues. V was cut by 0 bases and J by 3 bases, with 25 bases left in between. CDR3 in amino acids: CASSDSNPVGGPSTTDTQYF. CDR3 in DNA: TGTGCCAGCAGTGACTCGAATCCCGTCGGGGGGCCATCGACTACAGATACGCAGTATTTT.

This chain uses TRBV11-2 with TRBJ2-3; perhaps TRBD2 as D (7 bases). This CDR3 region has 15 residues. Germline V gene data show CDR1 as SGHAT and CDR2 as FQNNGV. With 4 bases removed from V and 6 bases from J, the gap between germline ends came to 17 bases. The DNA for the CDR3 is TGTGCCAGCAGCTACCCGGGGGGCCCGGGGGATACGCAGTATTTT. Translation gives CASSYPGGPGDTQYF.

The rearrangement joins TRBV7-2 to TRBJ1-4, with D possibly TRBD1 on 6 matching bases. V was pared by 2 bases and J by 8 bases, with 15 bases between. CDR3 size: 15 residues. CDR1 SGHTA and CDR2 FQGNSA come from the germline V gene. This chain's CDR3 is CASSLRGASEEKLFF. DNA for the CDR3: TGTGCCAGCAGCTTAAGGGGGGCGTCTGAGGAAAAACTGTTTTTT.

The rearrangement links TRBV27 to TRBJ1-1; perhaps TRBD1 as D (6 bases). The CDR3 totals 14 residues. Trimming stripped 2 bases from V and 10 bases from J, with 17 bases between. Germline V gene lookup returns CDR1 MNHEY and CDR2 SMNVEV (reference sequence). In nucleotides, the CDR3 is TGTGCCAGCAGTTTAAGGGACACAGCCCTGGGAGCTTTCTTT. Residues: CASSLRDTALGAFF.

CDR3: CASWGQGSYEQYF. The CDR3 bases are TGTGCCAGCTGGGGACAGGGTTCCTACGAGCAGTACTTC. V usage is TRBV18 and J usage is TRBJ2-7; 9 positions match TRBD1. In germline, CDR1 is KGHSH, CDR2 LQKENI. This CDR3 has 13 amino acids. V gave up 7 bases and J gave up 1 base; unmatched junction bases: 2.

The gene calls are TRBV28 and TRBJ1-2; D unresolved. V lost 3 bases and J 4 bases, leaving 12 bases between the germline ends. CDR1 and CDR2 from the germline V gene are MDHEN and SYDVKM. The length of the CDR3 is 14 residues. Here the CDR3 reads CASSLNTRAYGYTF. CDR3 DNA sequence: TGTGCCAGCAGTTTGAACACGAGAGCCTATGGCTACACCTTC.

This chain links TRBV12-5 with TRBJ2-5, with D uncertain. Germline V gene lookup returns CDR1 LGHNT and CDR2 FRNRAP. Trimming shortened V by 0 bases and J by 1 base, and 21 bases separated the two germline ends. The CDR3 runs 19 residues. CDR3 residues: CASGLVHGLPTLPQETQYF. The DNA of the CDR3 is TGTGCTAGTGGTTTGGTACACGGTCTACCCACGCTTCCCCAAGAGACCCAGTACTTC.

The V and J genes are TRBV2 and TRBJ2-7, with 9 bases matching TRBD2. The germline V gene has CDR1 SNHLY and CDR2 FYNNEI. With 6 bases clipped from V and 1 base from J, the junction kept 7 bases outside the gene matches. The CDR3 sequence is 15 residues long. CDR3 in amino acids: CASSRLAASSYEQYF. The DNA of the CDR3 is TGTGCCAGCAGCCGACTAGCGGCCTCTTCCTACGAGCAGTACTTC.

This chain connects TRBV18 to TRBJ1-2; TRBD1 matches at 8 bases. Germline V gene sequence: CDR1 KGHSH, CDR2 LQKENI. The CDR3 runs to 15 residues. Trimming removed 1 base from V and 5 bases from J; junction bases left unmatched: 6. CDR3 DNA sequence: TGTGCCAGCTCACCACTGGACAGGGCATCGTATGGCTACACCTTC. As protein: CASSPLDRASYGYTF.

V is TRBV3-1 (or the pseudogene TRBV3-2) and J is TRBJ2-4; 9 bases are a match to TRBD2. J was trimmed by 6 bases and V by 1 base; bases with no gene match: 4. This CDR3 comprises 15 residues. Germline loops: CDR1 LGHDT, CDR2 YNNKEL (reference sequence). The CDR3 DNA follows: TGTGCCAGCAGCCAAGTGCGCGGGGGGGGAAACATTCAGTACTTC. Amino acids: CASSQVRGGGNIQYF.

The V gene is TRBV15, the J gene TRBJ1-5, with a possible D match to TRBD1 (5 bases). Germline V gene data show CDR1 as LNHNV and CDR2 as YYDKDF (reference sequence). Trimming shortened V by 5 bases and J by 4 bases, and 12 bases separated the two germline ends. The CDR3 extends over 14 amino acids. The DNA for the CDR3 is TGTGCCACCAGCCTTCTAACAGGAAATCAGCCCCAGCATTTT. It specifies CATSLLTGNQPQHF.